This T cell receptor (beta chain) was found in a study of cytomegalovirus exposure and HLA in healthy donors. Study-wide background: Unique TCRs from HLA-typed donors, some 85 million of them, were held in an early data release.

The germline V gene encodes CDR1 SSHAT and CDR2 FNYEAQ (reference sequence). Trimming removed 1 base from V and 5 bases from J; junction bases left unmatched: 10. The CDR3 contains 17 residues. The PCR employed 60 Vbeta primers together with 13 Jbeta primers. Profiling relied on immunoSEQ multiplex PCR, and the TCRdb table lists in-frame clones only, not all of them. This table lists tens of thousands of clones. The rearrangement uses TRBV7-7 and TRBJ2-5; 10 bases are shared with TRBD1. The sequencing sample was made of PBMCs. The source is a human donor in good health. CDR3 in amino acids: CASSLGLGQGLLETQYF. The CDR3 DNA reads as TGTGCCAGCAGCTTAGGCCTGGGACAGGGGTTATTGGAGACCCAGTACTTC.